These 19 T cell receptor beta chains share one sample of origin, sequenced in a study of CD4 T cells in relation to SARS-CoV-2 and coronaviruses. Clones were sequenced by immunoSEQ multiplex PCR, and TCRdb holds only the in-frame ones, with some missing. The sample holds tens of thousands of clones; over 90% are singletons and the top ten take under 0.25%. CD4+ T cells from unexposed donors were obtained before the COVID-19 pandemic (2011-2018). Material for sequencing was naive CD4+ T cells from PBMCs. Subset meaning: naive CD4+ T cells isolated by negative enrichment. Receptors originate from a human donor in good health.

This chain uses TRBV3-1 (or the pseudogene TRBV3-2) with TRBJ1-1; D remains unclear. The germline V gene encodes CDR1 LGHDT and CDR2 YNNKEL (reference sequence). The CDR3 covers 15 residues. Trimming took 1 base from V and 0 from J, leaving 9 bases between them. Written as DNA, the CDR3 is TGTGCCAGCAGCCAAGCGGACCTTTTGAACACTGAAGCTTTCTTT. Translation gives CASSQADLLNTEAFF.

This clone was detected a few times. The chain is built from TRBV2 and TRBJ1-5; D might be TRBD1 (6 bases). There are 14 residues in the CDR3. Deletions cut 4 bases from V and 4 bases from J, with 11 bases between. The germline gives CDR1 SNHLY, CDR2 FYNNEI. The CDR3, as DNA: TGTGCCAGCAGTGGAAGGGGGGCTAATCAGCCCCAGCATTTT. Protein sequence: CASSGRGANQPQHF.

The V gene is TRBV27, the J gene TRBJ1-2; 9 bases line up with TRBD1. V shed 6 bases and J 4 bases; nucleotides not matched to a gene: 9. The germline V gene encodes CDR1 MNHEY and CDR2 SMNVEV (reference sequence). This CDR3 spans 15 amino acids. Here the CDR3 DNA reads TGTGCCAGCAGACCGGGACAGGGCAGGAGCTATGGCTACACCTTC. Amino acid sequence: CASRPGQGRSYGYTF.

The chain has TRBV5-1 and TRBJ2-5; TRBD1 agrees at 8 bases. The V and J ends lost 2 bases and 4 bases, in that order; junction bases with no gene match: 7. The CDR3 runs 15 residues. CDR1 is SGHRS and CDR2 is YFSETQ in the germline V gene. CDR3 in amino acids: CASSFRQGFLETQYF. In DNA form, the CDR3 reads TGCGCCAGCAGCTTTAGACAGGGGTTTTTAGAGACCCAGTACTTC.

V is TRBV19 and J is TRBJ2-7; TRBD2 matches 13 bases. The CDR3 contains 13 residues. Trimming at V came to 10 bases and at J to 5 bases, leaving 5 bases not matched to a gene. Germline values: CDR1 LNHDA, CDR2 SQIVND (reference sequence). The CDR3: CATEGLAGDEQYF. CDR3 sequence (DNA): TGTGCCACCGAAGGACTAGCGGGGGACGAGCAGTACTTC. Complete variable domain (other parts from reference TRBV19 and TRBJ2-7): DGGITQSPKYLFRKEGQNVTLSCEQNLNHDAMYWYRQDPGQGLRLIYYSQIVNDFQKGDIAEGYSVSREKKESFPLTVTSAQKNPTAFYLCATEGLAGDEQYFGPGTRLTVT.

This chain connects TRBV2 to TRBJ1-4; D call uncertain. Germline V gene lookup returns CDR1 SNHLY and CDR2 FYNNEI. The ends were cut back, 7 bases at V and 8 bases at J, with 17 bases in the middle. This CDR3 spans 14 amino acids. CDR3 nucleotides: TGTGCCAGCACTCTTGGCCGGGTGGCGGAAAAACTGTTTTTT. It yields the protein CASTLGRVAEKLFF.

The genes are TRBV30 and TRBJ2-1, with D possibly TRBD2 on 5 matching bases. V was pared by 4 bases and J by 0 bases, with 10 bases between. Germline CDR1 is GTSNPN and CDR2 is SVGIG (reference sequence). CDR3 length: 14 amino acids. CDR3 DNA sequence: TGTGCCTGGACCGGACTCAGCTCCTACAATGAGCAGTTCTTC. Protein sequence: CAWTGLSSYNEQFF. The complete variable domain, with remaining parts taken from reference TRBV30 and TRBJ2-1, reads SQTIHQWPATLVQPVGSPLSLECTVEGTSNPNLYWYRQAAGRGLQLLFYSVGIGQISSEVPQNLSASRPQDRQFILSSKKLLLSDSGFYLCAWTGLSSYNEQFFGPGTRLTVL.

The J gene is TRBJ2-3, the V gene TRBV20-1, with D unclear. Germline V gene sequence: CDR1 DFQATT, CDR2 SNEGSKA (reference sequence). V was shortened by 3 bases and J by 4 bases, with 11 bases between the two germline ends. The CDR3 consists of 13 residues. The DNA of the CDR3 is TGCAGTGCTAGTCCGTTCTCCGCAGATACGCAGTATTTT. The encoded protein is CSASPFSADTQYF.

V usage is TRBV28 and J usage is TRBJ1-5; D not certain. CDR3 length: 13 residues. Germline CDR1 and CDR2: MDHEN and SYDVKM. Trimming removed 5 bases at V and 3 bases at J, with 8 bases between. The CDR3 coding sequence is TGTGCCAGCAGTCTCGTTGTCAATCAGCCCCAGCATTTT. Translation: CASSLVVNQPQHF.

The J gene is TRBJ1-1, the V gene TRBV5-6; no clear D. The CDR3 loop spans 13 amino acids. Per germline, CDR1 SGHDT and CDR2 YYEEEE. Trimming pared 4 bases from V and 0 bases from J, leaving 7 bases between. Here the CDR3 reads CASSQKMNTEAFF. DNA of the CDR3: TGTGCCAGCAGCCAAAAGATGAACACTGAAGCTTTCTTT.

This clone was detected a few times. The chain uses TRBV29-1 and TRBJ2-1; 10 bases agree with TRBD2. The CDR3 runs 15 residues. The trim removed 4 bases at V and 2 bases at J, leaving 5 bases unmatched. Germline CDR1 SQVTM, CDR2 ANQGSEA. This CDR3 is CSVAIAGGPYNEQFF. In DNA, the CDR3 is TGCAGCGTTGCTATAGCGGGAGGACCCTACAATGAGCAGTTCTTC.

The rearrangement joins TRBV28 to TRBJ1-1; D ambiguous. V shed 5 bases and J shed 0 bases, with 10 bases lying between them. The CDR3 is made up of 14 amino acids. Germline lookup yields CDR1 MDHEN and CDR2 SYDVKM. CDR3 region: CASSQTPMNTEAFF. The CDR3 DNA is TGTGCCAGCAGTCAGACACCTATGAACACTGAAGCTTTCTTT.

The J gene is TRBJ2-2, the V gene TRBV7-3, with 15 nucleotides matching TRBD2. This CDR3 has 19 residues. Losses at the gene ends were 5 bases for V and 1 base for J; bases not matched to a gene: 8. Germline lookup yields CDR1 SGHTA and CDR2 FQGTGA. CDR3 nucleotides: TGTGCCAGCAGCCTAAATTCGGGACTAGCGGGGGGGAACACCGGGGAGCTGTTTTTT. It yields the protein CASSLNSGLAGGNTGELFF.

The rearrangement links TRBV6-2 or TRBV6-3 to TRBJ1-5, with D maybe TRBD1 (5 bases). The CDR3 sequence is 14 residues long. Germline V gives CDR1 MNHEY, CDR2 SVGEGT. V lost 2 bases, J lost 6 bases, and 11 bases lay in between. CDR3 nucleotide sequence: TGTGCCAGCAGTTACAACGGGGCGGGTCAGCCCCAGCATTTT. Translating gives CASSYNGAGQPQHF.

The J gene is TRBJ2-2, the V gene TRBV19, with 8 bases that match TRBD1. This CDR3 has 14 residues. Germline assignment: CDR1 LNHDA and CDR2 SQIVND (reference sequence). V trimming: 5 bases; J trimming: 5 bases; junction bases outside the gene matches: 4. CDR3 residues: CASSANRGTGELFF. The DNA of the CDR3 is TGTGCCAGTAGTGCGAACAGGGGGACCGGGGAGCTGTTTTTT.

The V gene is TRBV24-1, the J gene TRBJ2-5; D tentatively reads TRBD1 or TRBD2 (6 bases each). CDR3 length: 14 amino acids. Germline CDR1 KGHDR, CDR2 SFDVKD. V shed 4 bases and J shed 4 bases, with 12 bases lying between them. The CDR3 DNA reads TGTGCCACCAGTGAACTCAGGGGAGGAGAGACCCAGTACTTC. Its protein is CATSELRGGETQYF.

The rearrangement uses TRBV5-1 and TRBJ2-2; 8 nucleotides align to TRBD1. V lost 4 bases and J lost 4; bases outside the gene matches: 6. Germline assignment: CDR1 SGHRS and CDR2 YFSETQ. This CDR3 contains 15 residues. CDR3 protein: CASSGQGQPTGELFF. The CDR3 coding sequence is TGCGCCAGCAGCGGACAGGGACAACCCACCGGGGAGCTGTTTTTT.

The chain recombines TRBV5-6 with TRBJ1-5, with a weak D call TRBD1 (5 bases). Germline V lookup: CDR1 SGHDT, CDR2 YYEEEE. This CDR3 is built from 16 residues. Trimming pared 1 base from V and 3 bases from J, leaving 14 bases between. DNA for the CDR3: TGTGCCAGCAGCTTGAATTCCGGACAAAACAATCAGCCCCAGCATTTT. Amino acids: CASSLNSGQNNQPQHF.

The chain has TRBV21-1 and TRBJ2-2; the D call of TRBD1 is as the table states it, not checked on the DNA. TRBV21-1 is a recognized pseudogene. The CDR3 runs to 15 residues. The chain's CDR3 is CASSNALQGAGELFF. CDR3 DNA: TGTGCCAGCAGCAATGCCTTACAGGGGGCCGGGGAGCTGTTTTTT.